This T cell receptor (beta chain) was identified in a study of T cell responses to AZD1222 COVID-19 vaccine listed by TCRdb under 2021. Some background on the complete study: A total of 233 trial participants underwent TCR sequencing, of whom some 210 received two doses of AZD1222 and some 26 received two doses of the MenACWY control vaccine. Trial participants were enrolled by age into subgroups of 18-55, 56-69 and 70-plus years, and around 140, 26 and 57 TCR-sequenced participants, respectively, were included in these subgroups.

Per the publication, the time point label means: about 28 days (+/-7) after the second vaccine dose. Because spike-specific TCR depth and breadth did not differ between the two schedules, AZD1222 recipients who got a second dose at roughly 4 weeks were pooled with those who got a second dose at roughly 12 weeks. The vaccinee samples were drawn from two UK trials, COV001 and COV002, one of which was a single-blind randomized controlled phase 2/3 trial testing AZD1222 (ChAdOx1 nCoV-19) in healthy adults. Trial participant PBMC samples were collected at day 0 and day 28 after the second dose for TCRbeta chain sequencing. Overall study outcomes, separate from this receptor: Because no samples from the day 14 peak response were available, repertoires could be characterized only after the peak T cell response. Only a handful of AZD1222 recipients were SARS-CoV-2 seropositive at baseline, limiting conclusions about previously exposed vaccinees. Epitopes outside the regions mutated in the B.1.351 and B.1.1.7 variants were reportedly recognized by nearly half of the unique spike-specific TCRs. Most participants were white British and females outnumbered males, and the authors suggested that clonal diversity may have been underestimated. After two AZD1222 doses, spike-specific TCR breadth and depth were significantly higher than at day 0 and than in MenACWY recipients. The 56-69-year group was small, and its depth increase did not reach significance, likely because of low power. Vaccine-associated CD4 TCRs spanned the whole spike protein, with dominant responses in regions 160-218 and 743-854.

The CDR3 regions of human TCRbeta chains were analyzed by immunosequencing. As for the authors' bioinformatics: Repertoire TCRs were matched against a reference library of SARS-CoV-2-specific TCRs generated with the MIRA antigen-specificity platform. Breadth was defined as the fraction of unique TCRs that were SARS-CoV-2-associated. Depth was defined as the fraction of total T cells that were SARS-CoV-2-associated. Each spike-specific TCR was assigned to its reactive spike region and to a CD4 or CD8 class using the MIRA data. Log10-transformed breadth and depth values were compared by one-way ANOVA with Sidak's multiple comparisons tests. Not all clones reach the TCRdb copy of this immuneACCESS table, which keeps in-frame sequences only. Checked studies attribute under half of the gap to unresolved V genes and leave the rest unexplained. That table furnishes V, J and clone size, whereas the DNA furnished D and trimming. The sample table lists 90,000 or so clones, about 91% of them with a count of one. Of the sample, more than 5% is held by the ten largest clones.

As to this clone: The specificity of this receptor is unknown. The record has no base qualities; no much larger clone is one base away.

CDR3 length: 12 amino acids, cysteine to phenylalanine. The CDR3 DNA has 36 bases and is translated from base 1. Trimming takes 0 bases from V and 0 bases from J, and the germline ends sit 0 bases apart. CDR1 and CDR2 were assigned from the germline V gene as SGHRS and YFSETQ. The clonotype originates from an adult who received the AZD1222 COVID-19 vaccine. The chain was built from TRBV5-1 and TRBJ1-1; the D segment cannot be called with confidence. The sequencing here drew on peripheral blood, taken 28 days after the second AZD1222 dose. The CDR3 region reads CASSLVNTEAFF. The DNA reads TGCGCCAGCAGCTTGGTGAACACTGAAGCTTTCTTT.